These T cell receptor beta chains were read from a single sample in a study of blood T cells in healthy people across ages. TCRdb re-derived calls from the 5' RACE reads in MiXCR, one entry per CDR3 protein. The data show 1.5 million to 2 million distinct CDR3 sequences, with roughly 49% seen just once and over 2% held by the top ten. Sample: blood. These receptors originate from a middle-aged woman in good health. Both conserved end residues are part of each CDR3. A D gene is named only where the DNA matches it firmly. Size tells how often a clone was seen (once, few, many) or the class of an expanded clone, and some rows leave it out.

14 NA few TRBJ2-5 TRBV2 TGTGCCAGCAGAAACAGGGCTCTCCAAGAGACCCAGTACTTC CASRNRALQETQYF
16 NA NA TRBJ2-1 TRBV20-1 TGCAGTGCTAGGATGTGGGAACACACCTCTTACAATGAGCAGTTCTTC CSARMWEHTSYNEQFF
16 TRBD2 few TRBJ2-3 TRBV4-3 TGCGCCAGCAGCCTCAGACTAGCGGGGACTCCAGATACGCAGTATTTT CASSLRLAGTPDTQYF
13 NA few TRBJ2-5 TRBV29-1 TGCAGCGTGGGCGGGCTAGGGGGAGAGACCCAGTACTTC CSVGGLGGETQYF
16 TRBD2 NA TRBJ2-3 TRBV5-1 TGCGCCAGCAGCGCCTCACGGGGGGGCCTTGCAGATACGCAGTATTTT CASSASRGGLADTQYF
13 NA NA TRBJ2-3 TRBV24-1 TGTGCCACCAGTCGTCCCGGCACAGATACGCAGTATTTT CATSRPGTDTQYF
17 NA NA TRBJ1-1 TRBV6-1 TGTGCCAGCAGGAAGACGGGGGGCGCAACCGAGGGCACTGAAGCTTTCTTT CASRKTGGATEGTEAFF
12 NA many TRBJ2-1 TRBV25-1 TGTGCCAGCGGCCGGCCCGACAATGAGCAGTTCTTC CASGRPDNEQFF
16 TRBD1 few TRBJ2-5 TRBV2 TGTGCCAGCAGCGACGGGACAGGGGGATTACAAGAGACCCAGTACTTC CASSDGTGGLQETQYF
11 NA NA TRBJ1-5 TRBV20-1 TGCAGTGCTAGAGATCGTTTGCCCCAGCATTTT CSARDRLPQHF